This is a list of T cell receptor beta chains from one sample in a study of T cell changes during pregnancy in multiple sclerosis. Only in-frame clones appear in the TCRdb table, and some are missing; sequencing was by immunoSEQ multiplex PCR. This sample has tens of thousands of clones, with 85% to 95% found just once. The sequences come from CD4+ T cells from peripheral blood mononuclear cells, collected in the third trimester of pregnancy. The receptors shown here come from a female donor with multiple sclerosis, enrolled in a pregnancy study. Each CDR3 is given with its conserved first and last residue. The D gene is left open where the match is weak. Clone size, where shown, is once, few, many, or a class for clones that have expanded.

d_gene	v_gene	abundance	j_gene	CDR3aa	CDR3nt
TRBD1	TRBV5-6	.	TRBJ2-7	CASSSLIPGQGTEQYF	TGTGCCAGCAGCTCTCTGATTCCGGGACAGGGTACCGAGCAGTACTTC
TRBD1	TRBV27	.	TRBJ2-7	CASLPWQGASYEQYF	TGTGCCAGTCTCCCTTGGCAGGGGGCCTCCTACGAGCAGTACTTC
TRBD2	TRBV18	.	TRBJ2-7	CASSPTLLAGAYEQYF	TGTGCCAGCTCACCAACTTTACTAGCGGGGGCCTACGAGCAGTACTTC
TRBD1	TRBV28	.	TRBJ2-3	CASSTDRGTDTQYF	TGTGCCAGCAGTACGGACAGGGGCACAGATACGCAGTATTTT
.	TRBV5-1	once	TRBJ2-7	CASSREPTGSRYEQYF	TGCGCCAGCAGCCGGGAGCCAACCGGGTCTCGCTACGAGCAGTACTTC
TRBD1	TRBV6-5	.	TRBJ1-3	CASSRTGGGNTIYF	TGTGCCAGCAGTAGGACAGGGGGAGGAAACACCATATATTTT
.	TRBV28	once	TRBJ1-5	CATWGGASQPQHF	TGTGCTACCTGGGGGGGGGCGAGTCAGCCCCAGCATTTT
.	TRBV19	.	TRBJ1-4	CASSMLGRVGEKLFF	TGTGCCAGTAGTATGTTAGGCAGGGTCGGCGAAAAACTGTTTTTT
.	TRBV7-9	.	TRBJ1-5	CASSLVLSDRFSNQPQHF	TGTGCCAGCAGCTTAGTTTTGAGCGACAGATTTAGCAATCAGCCCCAGCATTTT
TRBD2	TRBV15	.	TRBJ2-2	CATRRGLAGAYAGELFF	TGTGCCACCAGACGGGGACTAGCGGGAGCGTACGCCGGGGAGCTGTTTTTT
TRBD1	TRBV7-2	.	TRBJ2-7	CASSLMGWTGEQYF	TGTGCCAGCAGCTTAATGGGCTGGACAGGTGAGCAGTACTTC
.	TRBV6-5	.	TRBJ2-2	CASSLRQAGRLFF	TGTGCCAGCAGCTTACGACAGGCTGGACGGCTGTTTTTT
TRBD2	TRBV4-2	once	TRBJ2-4	CASSRGLAGAENIQYF	TGTGCCAGCAGCCGCGGACTAGCGGGAGCAGAGAACATTCAGTACTTC
.	TRBV9	.	TRBJ1-2	CASSVDRADYGYTF	TGTGCCAGCAGCGTAGACAGGGCAGACTATGGCTACACCTTC
TRBD2	TRBV28	.	TRBJ2-1	CASSLAGTSVDNEQFF	TGTGCCAGCAGTTTGGCCGGGACTAGCGTTGACAATGAGCAGTTCTTC
.	TRBV19	.	TRBJ2-2	CASILTPTGGGELFF	TGTGCCAGTATATTAACGCCGACAGGTGGCGGGGAGCTGTTTTTT
.	TRBV11-1	.	TRBJ2-5	CASSLTTGQETQYF	TGTGCCAGCAGCCTGACTACGGGGCAAGAGACCCAGTACTTC
TRBD1	TRBV19	.	TRBJ2-6	CASSSGTGGSGANVLTF	TGTGCCAGTAGTAGCGGGACAGGGGGATCTGGGGCCAACGTCCTGACTTTC
.	TRBV5-6	.	TRBJ2-5	CASSLWGGPQYF	TGTGCCAGCAGCTTGTGGGGGGGCCCCCAGTACTTC
TRBD2	TRBV6-1	.	TRBJ2-1	CASNRREGSYNEQFF	TGTGCCAGCAATCGGCGGGAGGGTTCCTACAATGAGCAGTTCTTC
TRBD1	TRBV29-1	once	TRBJ2-5	CSGGGQGARETQYF	TGCAGCGGGGGGGGACAGGGGGCCAGGGAGACCCAGTACTTC
TRBD1	TRBV7-9	.	TRBJ2-7	CASSGSGTAHEQYF	TGTGCCAGCAGCGGATCCGGGACAGCCCACGAGCAGTACTTC
.	TRBV6-5	.	TRBJ2-7	CASRGTWGAYEQYF	TGTGCCAGCAGAGGGACTTGGGGGGCCTACGAGCAGTACTTC
TRBD2	TRBV6-5	.	TRBJ2-1	CASSYRASGGNEQFF	TGTGCCAGCAGTTACCGCGCTAGCGGAGGGAATGAGCAGTTCTTC
TRBD1	TRBV6-5	.	TRBJ1-1	CASSFGQGGGAFF	TGTGCCAGCAGTTTTGGACAGGGCGGTGGGGCTTTCTTT
TRBD2	TRBV27	.	TRBJ2-3	CASRGLGLAGKPRDTQYF	TGTGCCAGCAGGGGGCTGGGACTAGCGGGAAAACCCCGGGATACGCAGTATTTT
.	TRBV5-4	once	TRBJ2-7	CASSSTGNYEQYF	TGTGCCAGCAGCTCGACTGGAAACTACGAGCAGTACTTC
TRBD1	TRBV6-5	.	TRBJ1-5	CASRRQGPNQPQHF	TGTGCCAGCAGACGACAGGGACCCAATCAGCCCCAGCATTTT
TRBD2	TRBV9	.	TRBJ2-7	CASSVTSGSSEQYF	TGTGCCAGCAGCGTAACTAGCGGGAGCTCCGAGCAGTACTTC
TRBD1	TRBV9	.	TRBJ1-1	CASRALDRGTAEAFF	TGTGCCAGCAGAGCCCTAGACAGGGGAACGGCTGAAGCTTTCTTT
.	TRBV15	.	TRBJ2-3	CATSSRTTTRTQYF	TGTGCCACCAGCTCCCGAACCACTACTCGTACGCAGTATTTT
.	TRBV5-4	.	TRBJ2-3	CASRKSPSTDTQYF	TGTGCCAGCAGAAAGAGCCCAAGCACAGATACGCAGTATTTT
TRBD2	TRBV27	.	TRBJ2-3	CATIESGRASTDTQYF	TGTGCCACCATCGAAAGCGGGAGGGCCAGCACAGATACGCAGTATTTT
TRBD1	TRBV7-2	.	TRBJ1-5	CASSATGGLGQPQHF	TGTGCCAGCAGCGCCACAGGGGGCTTAGGTCAGCCCCAGCATTTT
TRBD2	TRBV9	.	TRBJ2-5	CASSVGSGYQETQYF	TGTGCCAGCAGCGTAGGTAGCGGGTACCAAGAGACCCAGTACTTC
.	TRBV7-9	.	TRBJ1-2	CASSHGGDGYTF	TGTGCCAGCAGTCACGGAGGGGATGGCTACACCTTC
TRBD1	TRBV11-2	.	TRBJ1-4	CASSTAGTGFEKLFF	TGTGCCAGCAGTACAGCAGGGACAGGTTTTGAAAAACTGTTTTTT
.	TRBV28	.	TRBJ2-5	CASSLRIFGETQYF	TGTGCCAGCAGTTTAAGGATTTTCGGGGAGACCCAGTACTTC
TRBD2	TRBV5-1	once	TRBJ2-3	CASSPPGAGGFTDTQYF	TGCGCCAGCAGTCCGCCGGGGGCGGGAGGCTTCACAGATACGCAGTATTTT
.	TRBV7-6	.	TRBJ1-1	CASSLRAGDEAFF	TGTGCCAGCAGCTTAAGAGCCGGGGATGAAGCTTTCTTT
.	TRBV4-1	.	TRBJ1-2	CASSQDSAGAYGYTF	TGCGCCAGCAGCCAAGATTCGGCAGGGGCCTATGGCTACACCTTC
.	TRBV11-2	.	TRBJ2-2	CASSISPKGTGELFF	TGTGCCAGCAGTATTAGCCCCAAGGGGACCGGGGAGCTGTTTTTT
.	TRBV7-9	.	TRBJ1-1	CASSFGQPNTEAFF	TGTGCCAGCAGCTTCGGACAGCCTAACACTGAAGCTTTCTTT
.	TRBV18	.	TRBJ2-5	CASSPSTAQETQYF	TGTGCCAGCTCACCAAGCACAGCCCAAGAGACCCAGTACTTC
.	TRBV7-6	.	TRBJ2-3	CASTLGAGTFTDTQYF	TGTGCCAGCACCCTAGGGGCAGGGACTTTCACAGATACGCAGTATTTT
TRBD2	TRBV28	once	TRBJ2-1	CASSLSTSGRISNEQFF	TGTGCCAGCAGTTTAAGCACTAGCGGGAGGATCTCTAATGAGCAGTTCTTC
.	TRBV5-1	.	TRBJ2-3	CASSLGSTQYF	TGCGCCAGCAGCTTGGGTAGTACGCAGTATTTT
TRBD1	TRBV18	.	TRBJ1-5	CASSPKGTGVGNQPQHF	TGTGCCAGCTCCCCCAAAGGGACAGGGGTCGGCAATCAGCCCCAGCATTTT
TRBD2	TRBV7-2	.	TRBJ2-1	CASSSLRLADHNEQFF	TGTGCCAGCAGCTCACTTAGACTAGCGGATCACAATGAGCAGTTCTTC
.	TRBV2	.	TRBJ1-2	CASTEGGHGYTF	TGTGCCAGCACGGAGGGAGGCCATGGCTACACCTTC
.	TRBV30	once	TRBJ1-4	CAWSGKTGFNEKLFF	TGTGCCTGGAGTGGAAAGACGGGTTTTAATGAAAAACTGTTTTTT
.	TRBV10-3	.	TRBJ2-1	CAISEHRGGTNYNEQFF	TGTGCCATCAGTGAGCACCGCGGGGGCACCAACTACAATGAGCAGTTCTTC
TRBD1	TRBV7-2	.	TRBJ1-1	CASLGGQGAQQNTEAFF	TGTGCCAGCTTAGGGGGACAGGGGGCCCAGCAAAACACTGAAGCTTTCTTT
.	TRBV11-2	.	TRBJ2-7	CASSLAGGTYEQYF	TGTGCCAGCAGCTTAGCTGGGGGGACCTACGAGCAGTACTTC
.	TRBV19	.	TRBJ2-1	CASNNVGSEQFF	TGTGCCAGTAACAACGTGGGGAGCGAGCAGTTCTTC
TRBD2	TRBV27	.	TRBJ2-1	CASRTSGSIYNEQFF	TGTGCCAGCAGGACTAGCGGGAGTATCTACAATGAGCAGTTCTTC
.	TRBV28	.	TRBJ1-5	CASSVRRQPQHF	TGTGCCAGCAGTGTCCGGCGGCAGCCCCAGCATTTT
.	TRBV9	.	TRBJ2-1	CASSVGTRDEQFF	TGTGCCAGCAGCGTAGGAACCAGGGATGAGCAGTTCTTC
.	TRBV10-3	.	TRBJ1-5	CAISESGGGVGQPQHF	TGTGCCATCAGTGAGTCGGGGGGAGGTGTAGGTCAGCCCCAGCATTTT
TRBD2	TRBV15	.	TRBJ2-7	CATSRGTSGTYEQYF	TGTGCCACCAGCAGAGGGACTAGCGGGACTTACGAGCAGTACTTC